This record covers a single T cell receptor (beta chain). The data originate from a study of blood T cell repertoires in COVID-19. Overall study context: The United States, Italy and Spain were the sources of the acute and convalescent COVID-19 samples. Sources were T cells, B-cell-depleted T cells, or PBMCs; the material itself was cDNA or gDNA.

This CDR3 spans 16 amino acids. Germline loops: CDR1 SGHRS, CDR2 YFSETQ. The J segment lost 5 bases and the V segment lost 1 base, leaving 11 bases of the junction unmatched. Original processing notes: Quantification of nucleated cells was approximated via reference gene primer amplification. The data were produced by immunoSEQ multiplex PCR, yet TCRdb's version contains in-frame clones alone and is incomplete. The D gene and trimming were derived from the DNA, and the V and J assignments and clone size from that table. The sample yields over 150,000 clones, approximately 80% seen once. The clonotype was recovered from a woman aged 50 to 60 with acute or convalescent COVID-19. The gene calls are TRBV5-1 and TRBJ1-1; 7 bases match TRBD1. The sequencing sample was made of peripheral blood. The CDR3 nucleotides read TGCGCCAGCAGCTTGATAAGAGGGGGCGCGAGTACTGAAGCTTTCTTT. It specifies CASSLIRGGASTEAFF.